Only one count was recorded for the clone carrying this TCR beta chain. Its matching antigen is unknown. This sample is drawn from a study of shared clonotypes between healthy human individuals. Study-level findings and limits: Clonotype sharing among the donors was expected to vary with sequencing depth.

This CDR3 comprises 15 residues. Germline values: CDR1 MDHEN, CDR2 SYDVKM. V dropped 3 bases and J dropped 9; count of bases not matched to a gene: 8. Evenly divided among several immunoSEQ plates was the genomic DNA of each subset. Measured with immunoSEQ multiplex PCR; TCRdb has only the in-frame clones, and not every one. The data contain more than 2 million clones, 85% to 95% of them seen just once; the ten biggest clones take up roughly 0.13%. The TCR sequence derives from a man between 18 and 35 years old in good health. The rearrangement links TRBV28 to TRBJ1-6, with 7 nucleotides matching TRBD1. The sample comprised naive CD4+ T cells sorted from blood. Specified subset: CD45RA+ positively selected. For the CDR3, the DNA is TGTGCCAGCAGTTTTGATAGGCCAGGGGGTTCACCCCTCCACTTT. Residues: CASSFDRPGGSPLHF.